This T cell receptor beta chain was profiled in a study of blood T cell repertoires in COVID-19. Overall study context: Spain, Italy and the United States supplied samples that represented acute and convalescent COVID-19. PBMCs, B-cell-depleted T cells, or T cells were the source of the cDNA or gDNA that made up the material.

Methods used by the authors: Amplification of reference gene primers provided the estimated nucleated cell counts. The assay was immunoSEQ multiplex PCR, and TCRdb's table has in-frame clones only and misses some. For V, J and clone size, that table is used; D and trimming come from the DNA. Among 200,000 to 300,000 clones, more than 80% were seen once, and the ten largest hold about 4%. CDR1 GTSNPN and CDR2 SVGIG come from the germline V gene (reference sequence). Trimming removed 2 bases at V and 6 bases at J, with 12 bases between. This CDR3 spans 13 amino acids. The sequence came from a middle-aged woman with acute or convalescent COVID-19. The chain joins TRBV30 to TRBJ2-3; D is ambiguous. Material for sequencing was peripheral blood. The CDR3 loop is CAWSFQAGDTQYF. The CDR3 DNA reads TGTGCCTGGAGTTTCCAGGCTGGTGATACGCAGTATTTT.